These T cell receptor beta chains were read from a single sample in a study of CD8 T cells in Susac syndrome. TCRdb used MiXCR to reprocess the immunoSEQ multiplex PCR reads, holding one entry per CDR3 protein. The sample includes about 190,000 distinct CDR3 sequences, 90% to 97% of them seen just once. The sample comprised CD4+ T cells from PBMCs. These receptors all come from a human donor with Susac syndrome. The CDR3 runs from the conserved cysteine through the conserved F or W. A D gene is named only where the DNA matches it firmly. Only some rows state a clone size, as once, few, many or a class for expanded clones.

J gene | D gene | clone size | V gene | CDR3 DNA | CDR3 protein
TRBJ1-2 | - | - | TRBV12-3/TRBV12-4 | TGTGCCAGCAGTCGGACAGAGTCAGCTAACTATGGCTACACCTTC | CASSRTESANYGYTF
TRBJ2-7 | - | - | TRBV3-1 | TGTGCCAGCAGCCAAGGAGTCTCAGTCAGGAGAGTGTACGAGCAGTACTTC | CASSQGVSVRRVYEQYF
TRBJ2-6 | - | - | TRBV10-3 | TGTGCCATCAGTGGAAGCTCTGGGGCCAACGTCCTGACTTTC | CAISGSSGANVLTF
TRBJ2-7 | - | - | TRBV7-9 | TGTGCCAGCAGCTTTGCCGGGGCCTCCTACGAGCAGTACTTC | CASSFAGASYEQYF
TRBJ2-2 | - | - | TRBV20-1 | TGCAGTGCTCGGCAGGGGCCCGGGGAGCTGTTTTTT | CSARQGPGELFF
TRBJ2-7 | TRBD1 | - | TRBV20-1 | TGCAGTGCTAGAGATAGGGACAGGGTATACGAGCAGTACTTC | CSARDRDRVYEQYF
TRBJ2-6 | - | - | TRBV30 | TGTGCCTGGGCGACGGGGGTCATCGGGGCCAACGTCCTGACTTTC | CAWATGVIGANVLTF
TRBJ2-2 | - | - | TRBV7-8 | TGTGCCAGCAGCTATACAGGGTTGGATGCCGGGGAGCTGTTTTTT | CASSYTGLDAGELFF
TRBJ2-5 | TRBD2 | once | TRBV5-4 | TGTGCCAGCAGCTTGGAGCTAGCGGTGGCCCAAGAGACCCAGTACTTC | CASSLELAVAQETQYF
TRBJ1-3 | - | - | TRBV30 | TGTGCCTGGAGGCGGGGGAACACCATATATTTT | CAWRRGNTIYF
TRBJ2-5 | - | - | TRBV11-2 | TGTGCCAGCAGCCCAAACTTACAAGAGACCCAGTACTTC | CASSPNLQETQYF
TRBJ2-3 | - | - | TRBV12-5 | TGTGCTAGTGGTTCCCCAACCCCAGATACGCAGTATTTT | CASGSPTPDTQYF
TRBJ1-1 | - | - | TRBV9 | TGTGCCAGCAGCGTAGTCCCGGACACTGAAGCTTTCTTT | CASSVVPDTEAFF
TRBJ2-1 | - | - | TRBV9 | TGTGCCAGCAGCATTATGGACGGAAGCTCCTACAATGAGCAGTTCTTC | CASSIMDGSSYNEQFF
TRBJ2-7 | - | - | TRBV7-9 | TGTGCCAGCAGCTTTGACAGGCACCAGGGGTCCTACGAGCAGTACTTC | CASSFDRHQGSYEQYF
TRBJ2-1 | TRBD1 | - | TRBV7-2 | TGTGCCAGCACCCAGGGGGACAGGGGGCGATCTGAGCAGTTCTTC | CASTQGDRGRSEQFF
TRBJ1-2 | - | - | TRBV5-1 | TGCGCCAGCAGCTTACCCGACAGCTATGGCTACACCTTC | CASSLPDSYGYTF
TRBJ2-7 | TRBD1 | - | TRBV9 | TGTGCCAGCAGCTCTCGAACCCCGGGACAGGGCTACATACCCTACGAGCAGTACTTC | CASSSRTPGQGYIPYEQYF
TRBJ1-2 | - | - | TRBV25-1 | TGTGCCAGCAGTGAAGAAAAGGGAGTGACCGATTTCTACACCTTC | CASSEEKGVTDFYTF
TRBJ2-3 | TRBD2 | - | TRBV20-1 | TGCAGTGCTAGCCCGACTAGCGGGGGGGGATTCACAGATACGCAGTATTTT | CSASPTSGGGFTDTQYF
TRBJ1-6 | - | - | TRBV30 | TGTGCCTGGAGTGAGTCAGGGATACGACCCCTCCACTTT | CAWSESGIRPLHF
TRBJ1-1 | - | few | TRBV18 | TGTGCCAGCTCCCCGGTGGAGAACACTGAAGCTTTCTTT | CASSPVENTEAFF
TRBJ1-1 | - | - | TRBV9 | TGTGCCAGCAGCGTAGGACAGGAGGGCCCTGAAGCTTTCTTT | CASSVGQEGPEAFF
TRBJ2-7 | - | - | TRBV29-1 | TGCAGCGTTGAAAGGATCGGACAGTCCTACGAGCAGTACTTC | CSVERIGQSYEQYF
TRBJ2-3 | TRBD1 | - | TRBV20-1 | TGCAGTGCCAGAAGGACAGGGGTCACAGATACGCAGTATTTT | CSARRTGVTDTQYF
TRBJ2-6 | - | - | TRBV11-2 | TGTGCCAGCAGCCCCCTGCTTCTAACTGGGGCCAACGTCCTGACTTTC | CASSPLLLTGANVLTF
TRBJ2-3 | TRBD2 | - | TRBV7-6 | TGTGCCAGCAGCTCCCAAGGGAGGGCAGATACGCAGTATTTT | CASSSQGRADTQYF
TRBJ1-1 | - | - | TRBV5-1 | TGCGCCAGCAGCTTTGGGGGGCTCACTGAAGCTTTCTTT | CASSFGGLTEAFF
TRBJ1-3 | - | - | TRBV6-5 | TGTGCCAGCAGTCGCGAATATTTGGGAAACACCATATATTTT | CASSREYLGNTIYF
TRBJ1-2 | - | - | TRBV20-1 | TGCAGTGCCATAAGCCTCAACCCGGGGGAAACTAACTATGGCTACACCTTC | CSAISLNPGETNYGYTF
TRBJ1-6 | TRBD1 | once | TRBV4-1 | TGCGCCAGCAGCCATTGGAACAGGGGTTCACCCCTCCACTTT | CASSHWNRGSPLHF
TRBJ2-3 | TRBD2 | - | TRBV20-1 | TGCAGTGCTAGCCCGCTAGCGGGGTTCACAGATACGCAGTATTTT | CSASPLAGFTDTQYF
TRBJ2-1 | - | - | TRBV20-1 | TGCAGTGCTAGAGTCCCAGGGTACAATGAGCAGTTCTTC | CSARVPGYNEQFF
TRBJ2-1 | TRBD2 | - | TRBV20-1 | TGCAGTGCTGACCCTCGGGGACTAGTGTTAAATGAGCAGTTCTTC | CSADPRGLVLNEQFF
TRBJ1-2 | - | - | TRBV28 | TGTGCCATCGAGGGCCTCGCTAACTATGGCTACACCTTC | CAIEGLANYGYTF
TRBJ2-7 | - | - | TRBV27 | TGTGCCAGCAGTGTCCTGGGGCAGGGTCTCTACGAGCAGTACTTC | CASSVLGQGLYEQYF
TRBJ2-2 | - | once | TRBV9 | TGTGCCAGCAGCGTAGTAGCGGTGAACACCGGGGAGCTGTTTTTT | CASSVVAVNTGELFF
TRBJ1-1 | - | - | TRBV3-1 | TGTGCCAGCAGCCAAGTACGCGGGTCGGCTTTCTTT | CASSQVRGSAFF
TRBJ2-2 | - | - | TRBV11-2 | TGTGCCAGCAGTCCGAGAGGGTCCGGGGAGCTGTTTTTT | CASSPRGSGELFF
TRBJ2-3 | - | - | TRBV30 | TGTGCCTGGAGCCCCGGGCTCTCAGTCACAGATACGCAGTATTTT | CAWSPGLSVTDTQYF
TRBJ2-7 | - | - | TRBV12-3/TRBV12-4 | TGTGCCAGCAAAATGCTAGACGGGCCCTACGAGCAGTACTTC | CASKMLDGPYEQYF
TRBJ1-2 | TRBD1 | once | TRBV4-1 | TGCGCCAGCAGCCCAAGCCGACAGGGTTCTCTGACTAACTATGGCTACACCTTC | CASSPSRQGSLTNYGYTF
TRBJ1-6 | - | - | TRBV12-3/TRBV12-4 | TGTGCCAGCAGTTTCCCACCACACGCTTCACCCCTCCACTTT | CASSFPPHASPLHF
TRBJ2-1 | TRBD1 | - | TRBV11-1 | TGTGCCAGCAGCTTAAGGGGACAGGGGAGCAATGAGCAGTTCTTC | CASSLRGQGSNEQFF
TRBJ1-6 | - | once | TRBV20-1 | TGCAGTGCTAGAAGGGGCCAGGGCCTCATCCACTTT | CSARRGQGLIHF
TRBJ2-1 | TRBD2 | once | TRBV3-1 | TGTGCCAGCAGCCAGACTAGCGGGGCTAATGAGCAGTTCTTC | CASSQTSGANEQFF
TRBJ1-5 | TRBD1 | - | TRBV12-3/TRBV12-4 | TGTGCCAGCACCCTCCGGGACAGGGTCTCGGGACAGCCCCAGCATTTT | CASTLRDRVSGQPQHF
TRBJ1-2 | - | - | TRBV28 | TGTGCCAGCAGCCGCCTTGAGGGCTACACCTTC | CASSRLEGYTF
TRBJ1-1 | - | - | TRBV29-1 | TGCAGCGTTGAAGAGGAGGGGCCGCGGGCTTTCTTT | CSVEEEGPRAFF
TRBJ1-1 | - | - | TRBV12-3/TRBV12-4 | TGTGCCAGCAGTTTAAACAGCCTTGAAGCTTTCTTT | CASSLNSLEAFF
TRBJ1-4 | - | - | TRBV12-3/TRBV12-4 | TGTGCCAGCACCTACAGGGCCTCGGGGGGAAAACTGTTTTTT | CASTYRASGGKLFF